The clone carrying this T cell receptor (beta chain) occurred many times. Its antigen is not known. The entry originates in a study of T cell repertoires in cytomegalovirus infection. Findings and limits, study-wide: The ex vivo response showed dominance by HLA-C-restricted CMV-specific TCR beta clonotypes.

A single record per CDR3 protein comes from TCRdb applying MiXCR to the reads. The sample has roughly 200,000 distinct CDR3 sequences, approximately 18% seen once. The CDR3 has 17 residues. Trimming cost V 6 bases and J 6 bases; bases outside gene matches: 14. Germline V gene data show CDR1 as SGHVS and CDR2 as FQNEAQ. The TCR comes from a human donor in good health (CMV status not recorded). Some clones in this sample may be carry-over from other donors' samples. The sample taken for sequencing was CD8+ T cells from PBMCs. The chain carries TRBV7-8 and TRBJ2-2, with 9 nucleotides matching TRBD1. This CDR3 is CASRHFPGTGNPGELFF. The CDR3 nucleotides are TGTGCCAGCAGACATTTCCCCGGGACAGGGAATCCCGGGGAGCTGTTTTTT.